Below, one T cell receptor beta chain is given with its context. Use of 60 Vbeta and 13 Jbeta primers characterized the PCR. Measured with immunoSEQ multiplex PCR; TCRdb has only the in-frame clones, and not every one. The sample lists about 110,000 clones, 65% to 80% occurring once. This specimen comes from a study of cytomegalovirus exposure and HLA in healthy donors. V gave up 5 bases and J gave up 10 bases, with 20 bases separating them. The germline V gene encodes CDR1 MNHEY and CDR2 SMNVEV (reference sequence). The length of the CDR3 is 14 residues. The sequenced sample was PBMCs. This chain uses TRBV27 with TRBJ1-1, with a possible D match to TRBD1 (5 bases). The TCR originated in a male donor in good health and CMV-seronegative. Here the CDR3 reads CASSKGRLRRGAFF. The CDR3 DNA sequence: TGTGCCAGCAGTAAAGGCAGGCTGCGTAGGGGAGCTTTCTTT.